This T cell receptor beta chain was sequenced for a study of cytomegalovirus exposure and HLA in healthy donors. Overall study findings and caveats: According to reports, the classifier identified cytomegalovirus status with high specificity and sensitivity.

PCR used 60 Vbeta primers and 13 Jbeta primers. Profiled with immunoSEQ multiplex PCR; TCRdb holds only in-frame clones, not every one. The table includes fewer than 200,000 clones, approximately 80% detected once. As to this clone: Its antigen is undetermined.

The CDR3 sequence is 15 residues long. J gave up 7 bases and V 7 bases, and 15 bases lay outside the gene matches. Germline V gene sequence: CDR1 SNHLY, CDR2 FYNNEI. This chain connects TRBV2 to TRBJ2-5, with 7 bases matching TRBD1. This sequence was found in a woman in her fifties or sixties in good health and CMV-seronegative. Sequenced sample: PBMCs. DNA for the CDR3: TGTGCCAGCACCGTCAGACAGGGTTTGTTCGGGACCCAGTACTTC. Translation gives CASTVRQGLFGTQYF.